This T cell receptor (beta chain) was sequenced during a study of regulatory T cells in long-lasting Graves disease. Study-level results: Researchers examined only peripheral blood and not thyroid tissue.

CDR3-region Arm-PCR and iRepertoire HTBI primers produced the TCR beta libraries. TCRdb re-derived calls from the multiplex PCR reads in MiXCR, one entry per CDR3 protein. The sample holds a few hundred thousand distinct CDR3 sequences, 12% to 15% seen once. CDR3 length: 14 amino acids. Germline assignment: CDR1 MNHEY and CDR2 SVGEGT. V lost 6 bases and J 2 bases, leaving 11 bases between the germline ends. In this sample, this clonotype turned up many times. Its target is not known. Sample time point: newly diagnosed GD, antithyroid drugs for less than 3 months. RNA from PBMCs was the source of the TCR library. These records were also assigned to another study, of T cells in Graves' hyperthyroidism and ophthalmopathy. Per that paper: First-round RT-PCR targeting the TCR CDR3 was performed with the HTBI primer set.

The source of this sequence is a woman between 50 and 59 years old with Graves disease. This rearrangement joins TRBV6-2 or TRBV6-3 to TRBJ1-5, with D perhaps matching TRBD1 (5 bases). Here the sequenced sample was peripheral blood mononuclear cells (PBMCs), taken at new diagnosis, from a patient treated with antithyroid drugs. CDR3 region: CASRTGTGNQPQHF. The CDR3 DNA reads as TGTGCCAGCAGGACCGGGACGGGCAATCAGCCCCAGCATTTT.